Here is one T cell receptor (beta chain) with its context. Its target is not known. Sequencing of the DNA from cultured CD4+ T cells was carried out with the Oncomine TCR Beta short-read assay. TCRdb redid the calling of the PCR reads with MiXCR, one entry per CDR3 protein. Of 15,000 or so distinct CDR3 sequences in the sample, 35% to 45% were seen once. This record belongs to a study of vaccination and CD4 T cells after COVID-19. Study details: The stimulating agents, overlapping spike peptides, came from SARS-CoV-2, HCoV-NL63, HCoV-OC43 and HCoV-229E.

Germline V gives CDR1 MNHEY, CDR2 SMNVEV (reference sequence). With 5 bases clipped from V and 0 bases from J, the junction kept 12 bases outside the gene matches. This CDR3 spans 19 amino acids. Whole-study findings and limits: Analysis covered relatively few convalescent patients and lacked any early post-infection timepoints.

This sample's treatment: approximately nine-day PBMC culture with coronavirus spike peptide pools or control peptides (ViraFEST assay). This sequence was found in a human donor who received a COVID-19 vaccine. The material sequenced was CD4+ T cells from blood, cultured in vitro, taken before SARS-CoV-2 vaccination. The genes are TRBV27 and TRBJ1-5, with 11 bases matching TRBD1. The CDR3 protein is CASSESGTGGFYSNQPQHF. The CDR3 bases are TGTGCCAGCAGTGAATCCGGGACAGGGGGGTTCTATAGCAATCAGCCCCAGCATTTT.